These T cell receptor beta chains were read from a single sample in a study of vaccination effects on CD4 cells after COVID-19. Antigens of these TCRs are unknown. Repertoires were generated with immunoSEQ multiplex PCR, while TCRdb's copy carries only in-frame clones and drops some. Altogether 25,000 to 35,000 clones are present, roughly 71% being singletons, with the ten largest covering roughly 9%. Sequencing was performed on CD4+ T cells from PBMCs cultured with HCoV-NL63 spike peptides, taken after COVID-19 vaccination. Receptors originate from a human donor who received a COVID-19 vaccine. Both conserved end residues are part of each CDR3.

TRBJ1-6	TRBV29-1	CSVMEGYNSPLHF
TRBJ1-1	TRBV20-1	CSASPTGGAFF
TRBJ2-7	TRBV6-5	CASRHTGSSGHEQYF
TRBJ1-6	TRBV12-3/TRBV12-4	CASSSGVGSPLHF
TRBJ1-1	TRBV30	CAWTGAVSTEAFF
TRBJ1-2	TRBV6-4	CASSPDRAGGYTF
TRBJ2-3	TRBV3-1/TRBV3-2	CASSQDRVAGVDTQYF
TRBJ1-1	TRBV4-2	CASSQDPNTEAFF
TRBJ2-7	TRBV14	CASSEGPRRWEQYF
TRBJ1-1	TRBV18	CASSPKEDRGWGASEAFF
TRBJ1-6	TRBV6-6	CASNGQNSPLHF
TRBJ2-5	TRBV5-1	CASSSGAETQYF
TRBJ1-3	TRBV6-5	CASKQGPGSGNTIYF
TRBJ2-7	TRBV21-1	CASSKTQTSAIRDEQYF
TRBJ1-2	TRBV6-4	CASSDSSRYGYTF
TRBJ2-7	TRBV28	CASSQSGTYEQYF
TRBJ2-7	TRBV4-1	CASSQGAVPQGGIYEQYF
TRBJ1-1	TRBV5-6	CASSFIGAEAFF
TRBJ1-5	TRBV18	CASSPPSKHSNQPQHF
TRBJ2-1	TRBV10-1	CASASGRSNEQFF
TRBJ2-7	TRBV4-1	CASSHPSLGGVYSYEQYF